Listed here is a single T cell receptor (beta chain). Clones were read by immunoSEQ multiplex PCR, and TCRdb kept only the in-frame ones, dropping some. Among 100,000 to 150,000 clones listed, 80% to 95% were seen once. This sample was included in a study of blood T cell repertoires in COVID-19. Trimming left V 5 bases short and J 7 bases short, with 20 bases between. Germline values: CDR1 MDHEN, CDR2 SYDVKM. The CDR3 is 16 residues long. The V call is TRBV28, the J call TRBJ2-2, with D possibly matching TRBD1 (5 bases). The sequence derives from a man between 45 and 60 years old with COVID-19, enrolled during active disease. Sequencing was carried out using peripheral blood. The chain's CDR3 is CASSPSGQGHLGELFF. In nucleotides, the CDR3 is TGTGCCAGCAGTCCTTCCGGGCAGGGCCACCTCGGGGAGCTGTTTTTT.